These 17 T cell receptor beta chains came from one sample sequenced in a study of cytomegalovirus exposure and HLA in healthy donors. 60 Vbeta and 13 Jbeta primers were used in PCR. Using immunoSEQ multiplex PCR, the repertoire was profiled, and TCRdb retains in-frame clones only, with some absent. The sample gives about 130,000 clones, about 82% of which show up once; 5.3% is in the top ten. Source material: PBMCs. These receptors were collected from a man aged 25 to 40 in good health and CMV-seronegative.

This clone has a handful of counts. V gene TRBV7-2 combines with J gene TRBJ1-5; 8 bases are a match to TRBD1. The junction had 1 base not matched to a gene; V was cut back by 5 bases and J by 4 bases. This CDR3 region has 13 residues. Per the germline V gene, CDR1 is SGHTA and CDR2 is FQGNSA. The CDR3 reads CASSGQGNQPQHF. The CDR3 DNA reads as TGTGCCAGCAGCGGACAGGGAAATCAGCCCCAGCATTTT.

The chain recombines TRBV6-6 with TRBJ2-7; TRBD1 matches at 8 bases. Unmatched junction bases numbered 6, after V lost 5 bases and J lost 0 bases. From germline, CDR1 is MNHNY and CDR2 SVGAGI (reference sequence). The CDR3 has 15 residues. The CDR3 spells CASSPRDRSSYEQYF. CDR3 coding DNA: TGTGCCAGCAGTCCCCGGGACAGGAGCTCCTACGAGCAGTACTTC.

The V and J genes are TRBV29-1 and TRBJ1-4; 9 bases map to TRBD1. The germline CDR1 and CDR2 sequences are SQVTM and ANQGSEA. Trimming at V came to 5 bases and at J to 8 bases, leaving 6 bases not matched to a gene. The CDR3 is 13 residues long. The CDR3 nucleotides read TGCAGCGTTATCTGGACAGGGGTGGAAAAACTGTTTTTT. This sequence encodes CSVIWTGVEKLFF.

This chain uses TRBV7-9 with TRBJ2-7; 7 bases agree with TRBD1. The V gene's germline CDR1 is SEHNR and CDR2 FQNEAQ (reference sequence). The CDR3 spans 17 residues. The J segment lost 3 bases and the V segment lost 4 bases, leaving 15 bases of the junction unmatched. As DNA, the CDR3 is TGTGCCAGCAGCTCAAAGGAACAGGGGCCGGAGGTCTACGAGCAGTACTTC. Amino acid sequence: CASSSKEQGPEVYEQYF. The variable domain in full, with the rest retrieved from reference TRBV7-9 and TRBJ2-7, is DTGVSQNPRHKITKRGQNVTFRCDPISEHNRLYWYRQTLGQGPEFLTYFQNEAQLEKSRLLSDRFSAERPKGSFSTLEIQRTEQGDSAMYLCASSSKEQGPEVYEQYFGPGTRLTVT.

This clone was observed a handful of times. This sequence joins TRBV19 and TRBJ1-1; no clear D gene. The CDR3 loop spans 13 amino acids. Germline CDR1 reads LNHDA; CDR2 reads SQIVND (reference sequence). V was pared by 5 bases and J by 3 bases, with 10 bases between. CDR3: CASSFVRDTEAFF. CDR3 DNA sequence: TGTGCCAGTAGTTTTGTTCGCGACACTGAAGCTTTCTTT.

The V call is TRBV7-9, the J call TRBJ2-7; tentatively, D is TRBD1 (5 bases). This CDR3 spans 13 amino acids. Trimming removed 0 bases from V and 3 bases from J, with 6 bases in between. Looked up from germline, CDR1 is SEHNR and CDR2 is FQNEAQ (reference sequence). The chain's CDR3 is CASSLAQGYEQYF. The CDR3 nucleotides are TGTGCCAGCAGCTTAGCTCAGGGCTACGAGCAGTACTTC.

A few counts support this clone. The genes are TRBV10-3 and TRBJ2-1; 9 bases line up with TRBD2. The CDR3 extends over 15 amino acids. From germline, CDR1 is ENHRY and CDR2 SYGVKD. V lost 3 bases and J lost 2; bases outside the gene matches: 2. The CDR3 sequence is CAISEGGGAYNEQFF. The CDR3 DNA sequence: TGTGCCATCAGTGAAGGCGGGGGGGCCTACAATGAGCAGTTCTTC.

The chain employs TRBV12-5 and TRBJ2-3; TRBD2 agrees at 8 bases. V shed 5 bases and J 5 bases; nucleotides not matched to a gene: 6. The CDR3 runs 14 residues. Germline assignment: CDR1 LGHNT and CDR2 FRNRAP. The CDR3 DNA follows: TGTGCTAGTGGTCTAGGACTAGCAGAAGATACGCAGTATTTT. It codes for CASGLGLAEDTQYF.

V usage is TRBV5-1 and J usage is TRBJ2-2; weak D call: TRBD1 (5 bases). Germline CDR1 SGHRS, CDR2 YFSETQ. With 4 bases removed from V and 7 bases from J, the gap between germline ends came to 14 bases. The CDR3 consists of 14 residues. CDR3 in DNA: TGCGCCAGCAGCGCACAGCTTAGGGGCGGGGAGCTGTTTTTT. Translating it yields CASSAQLRGGELFF. The whole variable domain, remainder taken from reference TRBV5-1 and TRBJ2-2, is KAGVTQTPRYLIKTRGQQVTLSCSPISGHRSVSWYQQTPGQGLQFLFEYFSETQRNKGNFPGRFSGRQFSNSRSEMNVSTLELGDSALYLCASSAQLRGGELFFGEGSRLTVL.

The genes are TRBV6-1 and TRBJ2-4; 10 bases agree with TRBD1. V trimming: 5 bases; J trimming: 7 bases; junction bases outside the gene matches: 2. The CDR3 is 13 residues long. The germline gives CDR1 MNHNS, CDR2 SASEGT. The CDR3 DNA sequence: TGTGCCAGCAGTCAGGACAGGGGGAACATTCAGTACTTC. Amino acids: CASSQDRGNIQYF.

This chain joins TRBV29-1 and TRBJ2-7; the D gene is possibly TRBD2 (6 bases). The CDR3 sequence is 12 residues long. The germline V gene has CDR1 SQVTM and CDR2 ANQGSEA. Trimming took off 5 bases at V and 2 bases at J, with 10 bases between the two ends. The CDR3 is CSVWGLTYEQYF. The DNA for the CDR3 is TGCAGCGTTTGGGGACTTACCTACGAGCAGTACTTC.

The chain has TRBV5-1 and TRBJ2-7, with 9 nucleotides matching TRBD1. J was trimmed by 2 bases and V by 4 bases; bases with no gene match: 10. Germline V CDR1 and CDR2: SGHRS, YFSETQ. There are 16 residues in the CDR3. The CDR3 region is CASSPAPGTGTYEQYF. The CDR3 DNA reads TGCGCCAGCAGCCCAGCCCCCGGGACAGGGACCTACGAGCAGTACTTC. Full variable domain (remainder filled in from reference TRBV5-1 and TRBJ2-7): KAGVTQTPRYLIKTRGQQVTLSCSPISGHRSVSWYQQTPGQGLQFLFEYFSETQRNKGNFPGRFSGRQFSNSRSEMNVSTLELGDSALYLCASSPAPGTGTYEQYFGPGTRLTVT.

Points on this clone: A junction end diverges from the germline sequence, so it may reflect a read error. V gene TRBV5-4 combines with J gene TRBJ2-2, with D possibly TRBD2 on 5 matching bases. The CDR3 length is 13 residues. Germline V gene sequence: CDR1 SGHNT, CDR2 YYREEE (reference sequence). Here the CDR3 reads CASSFQSFGELFF. DNA of the CDR3: TGTGCCAGCAGCTTTCAATCCTTCGGGGAACTGTTTTTT.

This chain's CDR3 is CASSLTEYEQYF. CDR3 coding DNA: TGTGCCAGCTCGTTGACTGAATACGAGCAGTACTTC. The V and J genes are TRBV28 and TRBJ2-7; D unclear. Germline V CDR1 and CDR2: MDHEN, SYDVKM. Trimming took 8 bases from V and 4 from J, leaving 12 bases between them. CDR3 length equals 12 residues.

CDR3 DNA sequence: TGTGCCAGCGCTAGGGCTAGCGGGGCTGAGACCCAGTACTTC. This translates into CASARASGAETQYF. This chain joins TRBV9 and TRBJ2-5, with 9 bases that match TRBD2. The CDR3 covers 14 residues. The ends lost 7 bases at V and 5 bases at J; junction bases unmatched: 9. Germline V gives CDR1 SGDLS, CDR2 YYNGEE. Variable domain in full (rest from reference TRBV9 and TRBJ2-5): DSGVTQTPKHLITATGQRVTLRCSPRSGDLSVYWYQQSLDQGLQFLIQYYNGEERAKGNILERFSAQQFPDLHSELNLSSLELGDSALYFCASARASGAETQYFGPGTRLLVL.

This chain uses TRBV12-5 with TRBJ2-5; TRBD1 matches 7 bases. J was trimmed by 1 base and V by 3 bases; bases with no gene match: 2. Germline-derived CDR1 and CDR2 are LGHNT and FRNRAP. The CDR3 consists of 14 residues. The CDR3: CASGFRQGQETQYF. The CDR3 nucleotides read TGTGCTAGTGGTTTCAGACAGGGCCAAGAGACCCAGTACTTC.

The V and J genes are TRBV5-6 and TRBJ1-1; 10 nucleotides match TRBD1. The CDR3 is made up of 15 amino acids. With 4 bases clipped from V and 4 bases from J, the junction kept 7 bases outside the gene matches. Per the germline V gene, CDR1 is SGHDT and CDR2 is YYEEEE. The CDR3 bases are TGTGCCAGCAGCACCCGGGACAGGGGAGGCACTGAAGCTTTCTTT. The encoded protein is CASSTRDRGGTEAFF.